This TCR beta chain came from a study of monozygotic twins with inflammatory bowel disease. The UMIs carried a 6-nucleotide sample barcode, and they were added by template switching. TCRdb re-called the 5' RACE reads and catalogs CDR3 proteins one per entry, DNA excluded. Listed are about 43,000 distinct CDR3 sequences; 5.3% falls within the top ten. The sample was blood. This TCR was recovered from a human donor with ulcerative colitis or Crohn's disease, or a healthy co-twin of an affected twin (not recorded which).

The CDR3 sequence: CASPPARDKGEWSSYNEQFF. This sequence joins TRBV6-4 and TRBJ2-1; TCRdb designates TRBD1, a call that cannot be tested without DNA. This CDR3 region has 20 residues. CDR1 is MRHNA, CDR2 SNTAGT, per germline.